This T cell receptor (beta chain) is from a study of T cell repertoires in cytomegalovirus infection. In this sample, this clonotype turned up a few times. Its antigen is unidentified. Via MiXCR, TCRdb re-called the reads, giving one row per CDR3 protein. Among 570,000 or so distinct CDR3 sequences listed, 40% were seen once. Germline CDR1 and CDR2: SGHTA and FQGNSA. CDR3 length: 14 residues. Trimming removed 5 bases from V and 6 bases from J, with 17 bases in between. Here the sequenced sample was cultured PBMCs, taken from culture after CMV antigen stimulation. The V call is TRBV7-2, the J call TRBJ2-7; possibly TRBD1 for D (6 bases). The sequence was collected from a human donor in good health (CMV status not recorded). Some clones in this sample may be carry-over from other donors' samples. The CDR3 DNA reads as TGTGCCAGCAGCCCTCTCTCAACAGGGTCCGAGCAGTACTTC. Encoded protein: CASSPLSTGSEQYF.